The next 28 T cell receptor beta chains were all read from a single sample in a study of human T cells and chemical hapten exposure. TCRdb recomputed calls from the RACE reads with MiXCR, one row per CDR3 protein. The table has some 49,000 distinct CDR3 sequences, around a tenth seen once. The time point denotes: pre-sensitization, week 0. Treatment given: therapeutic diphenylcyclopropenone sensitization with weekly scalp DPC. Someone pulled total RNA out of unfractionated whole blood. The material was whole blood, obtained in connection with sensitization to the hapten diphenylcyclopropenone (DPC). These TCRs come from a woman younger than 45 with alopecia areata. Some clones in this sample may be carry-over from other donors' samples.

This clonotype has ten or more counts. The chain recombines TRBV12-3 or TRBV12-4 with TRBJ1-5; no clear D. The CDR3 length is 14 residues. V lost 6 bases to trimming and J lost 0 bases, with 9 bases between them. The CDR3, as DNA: TGTGCCAGCAGGGCAGGACGTAGCAATCAGCCCCAGCATTTT. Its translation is CASRAGRSNQPQHF.

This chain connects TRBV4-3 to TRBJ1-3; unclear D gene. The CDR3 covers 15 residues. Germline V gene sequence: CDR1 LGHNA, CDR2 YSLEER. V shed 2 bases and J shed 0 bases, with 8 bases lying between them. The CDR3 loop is CASSQLVSSGNTIYF. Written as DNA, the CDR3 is TGCGCCAGCAGCCAACTCGTATCCTCTGGAAACACCATATATTTT.

The CDR3, as DNA: TGTGCCAGCAGTTTGTCCCCAGGGGCCGAGCAGTACTTC. It is translated as CASSLSPGAEQYF. V usage is TRBV28 and J usage is TRBJ2-7; D may be TRBD1 (6 bases). The CDR3 contains 13 residues. Per the germline V gene, CDR1 is MDHEN and CDR2 is SYDVKM. The V and J ends lost 3 bases and 6 bases respectively, with 12 bases between them.

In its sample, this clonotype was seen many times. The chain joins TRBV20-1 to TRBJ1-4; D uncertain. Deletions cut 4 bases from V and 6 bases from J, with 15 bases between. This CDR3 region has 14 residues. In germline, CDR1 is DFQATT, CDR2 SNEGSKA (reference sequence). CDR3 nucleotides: TGCAGTGCTACAAAACGGGGTCGGGATGAAAAACTGTTTTTT. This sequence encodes CSATKRGRDEKLFF.

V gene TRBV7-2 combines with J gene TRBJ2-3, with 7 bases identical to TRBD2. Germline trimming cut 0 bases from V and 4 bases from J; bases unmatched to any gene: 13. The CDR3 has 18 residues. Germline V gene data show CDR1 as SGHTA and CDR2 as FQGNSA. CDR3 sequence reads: CASSLAPGSGGTADTQYF. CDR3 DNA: TGTGCCAGCAGCTTAGCGCCCGGGTCCGGGGGGACGGCAGATACGCAGTATTTT.

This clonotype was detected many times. CDR3 bases: TGTGCCAGTAGTACGGGACTAGCGGCCTCCACGCAGTATTTT. Translating gives CASSTGLAASTQYF. The chain couples TRBV19 to TRBJ2-3; 11 bases agree with TRBD2. Germline V gene lookup returns CDR1 LNHDA and CDR2 SQIVND (reference sequence). Losses at the gene ends were 4 bases for V and 9 bases for J; bases not matched to a gene: 6. This CDR3 region has 14 residues.

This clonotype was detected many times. CDR3 loop: CASGPRGAGDEQFF. The CDR3, as DNA: TGTGCCAGCGGCCCCCGGGGCGCCGGAGATGAGCAGTTCTTC. The chain links TRBV28 to TRBJ2-1; D could derive from TRBD1 or TRBD2 (5 bases each). The length of the CDR3 is 14 residues. Germline values: CDR1 MDHEN, CDR2 SYDVKM. V was shortened by 8 bases and J by 8 bases, with 19 bases between the two germline ends.

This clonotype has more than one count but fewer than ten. This chain's CDR3 is CASRRDLATDTQYF. CDR3 DNA: TGTGCCAGCAGGCGGGACTTGGCCACAGATACGCAGTATTTT. The V call is TRBV6-5, the J call TRBJ2-3; tentative D call: TRBD2 (6 bases). The CDR3 extends over 14 amino acids. Germline CDR1 reads MNHEY; CDR2 reads SVGAGI. V was shortened by 6 bases and J by 2 bases, with 12 bases between the two germline ends.

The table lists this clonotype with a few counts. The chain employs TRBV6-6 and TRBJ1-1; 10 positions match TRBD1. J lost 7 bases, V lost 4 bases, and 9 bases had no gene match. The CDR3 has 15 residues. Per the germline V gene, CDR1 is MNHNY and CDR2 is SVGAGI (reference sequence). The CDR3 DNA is TGTGCCAGCAGTTCAAGACAGGGGGCTAAGGTTGAAGCTTTCTTT. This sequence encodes CASSSRQGAKVEAFF.

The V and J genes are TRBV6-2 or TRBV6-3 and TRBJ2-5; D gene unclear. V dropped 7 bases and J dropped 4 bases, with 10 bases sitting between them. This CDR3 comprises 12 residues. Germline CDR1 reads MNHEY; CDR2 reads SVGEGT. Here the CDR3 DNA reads TGTGCCAGCACCAGGACGAGAGAGACCCAGTACTTC. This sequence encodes CASTRTRETQYF.

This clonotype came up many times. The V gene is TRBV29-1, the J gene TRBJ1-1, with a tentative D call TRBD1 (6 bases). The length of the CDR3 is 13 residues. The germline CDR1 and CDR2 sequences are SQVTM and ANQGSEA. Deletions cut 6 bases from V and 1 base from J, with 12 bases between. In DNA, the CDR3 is TGCAGCGTGGCCGAACAGGGGAACACTGAAGCTTTCTTT. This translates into CSVAEQGNTEAFF.

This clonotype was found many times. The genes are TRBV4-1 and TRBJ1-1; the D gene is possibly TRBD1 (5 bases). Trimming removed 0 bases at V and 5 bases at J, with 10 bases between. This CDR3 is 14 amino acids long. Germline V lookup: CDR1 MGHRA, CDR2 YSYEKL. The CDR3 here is CASSQDLRETEAFF. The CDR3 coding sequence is TGCGCCAGCAGCCAAGATCTCAGGGAAACTGAAGCTTTCTTT.

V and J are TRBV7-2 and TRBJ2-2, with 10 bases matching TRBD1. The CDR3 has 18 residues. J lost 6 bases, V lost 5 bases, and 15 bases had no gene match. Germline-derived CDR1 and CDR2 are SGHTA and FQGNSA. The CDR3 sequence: CASSLTFLRDRGSGELFF. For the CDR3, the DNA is TGTGCCAGCAGCCTCACTTTTCTCCGGGACAGGGGTTCCGGGGAGCTGTTTTTT.

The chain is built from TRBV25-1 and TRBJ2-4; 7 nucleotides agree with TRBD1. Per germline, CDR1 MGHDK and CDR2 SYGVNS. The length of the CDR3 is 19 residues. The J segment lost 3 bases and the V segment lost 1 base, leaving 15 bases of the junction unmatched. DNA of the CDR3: TGTGCCAGCAGTGAATCCCCCCTCAGACAGGGTCTCGACAAAAACATTCAGTACTTC. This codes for CASSESPLRQGLDKNIQYF.

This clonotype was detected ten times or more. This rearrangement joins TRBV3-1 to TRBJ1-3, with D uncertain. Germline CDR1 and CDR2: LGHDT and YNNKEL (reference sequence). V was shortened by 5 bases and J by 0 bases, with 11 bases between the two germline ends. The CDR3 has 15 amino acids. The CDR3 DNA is TGTGCCAGCAGCTACACCCGACTCTCTGGAAACACCATATATTTT. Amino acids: CASSYTRLSGNTIYF.

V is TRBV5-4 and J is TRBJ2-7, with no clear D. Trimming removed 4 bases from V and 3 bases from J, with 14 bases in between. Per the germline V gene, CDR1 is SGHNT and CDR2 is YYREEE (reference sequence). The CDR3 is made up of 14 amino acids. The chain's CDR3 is CASSLVGSYYEQYF. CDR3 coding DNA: TGTGCCAGCAGCCTGGTCGGCTCCTACTACGAGCAGTACTTC.

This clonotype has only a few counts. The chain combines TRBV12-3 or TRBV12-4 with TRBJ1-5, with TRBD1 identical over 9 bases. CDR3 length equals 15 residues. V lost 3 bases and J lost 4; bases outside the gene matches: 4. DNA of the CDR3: TGTGCCAGCAGTTTTCAGGACAGGGGTAATCAGCCCCAGCATTTT. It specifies CASSFQDRGNQPQHF.

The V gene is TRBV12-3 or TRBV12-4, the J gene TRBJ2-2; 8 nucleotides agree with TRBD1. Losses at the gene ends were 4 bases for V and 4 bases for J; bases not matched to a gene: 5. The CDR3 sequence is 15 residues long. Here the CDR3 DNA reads TGTGCCAGCAGTTCTTGGGGGACAGGCACCGGGGAGCTGTTTTTT. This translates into CASSSWGTGTGELFF.

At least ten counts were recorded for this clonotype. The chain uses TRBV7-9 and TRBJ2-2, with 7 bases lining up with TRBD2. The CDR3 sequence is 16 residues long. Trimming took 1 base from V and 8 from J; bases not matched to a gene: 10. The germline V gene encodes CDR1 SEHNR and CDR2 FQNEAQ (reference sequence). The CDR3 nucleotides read TGTGCCAGCAGCTTAGTGTCTAGCGGCCTACCTGGGGAGCTGTTTTTT. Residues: CASSLVSSGLPGELFF.

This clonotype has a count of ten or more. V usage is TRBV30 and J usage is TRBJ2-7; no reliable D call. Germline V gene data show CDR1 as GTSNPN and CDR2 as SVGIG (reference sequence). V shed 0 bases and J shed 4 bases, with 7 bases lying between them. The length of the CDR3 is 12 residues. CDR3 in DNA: TGTGCCTGGAGTGTATCCGTTTACGAGCAGTACTTC. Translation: CAWSVSVYEQYF.

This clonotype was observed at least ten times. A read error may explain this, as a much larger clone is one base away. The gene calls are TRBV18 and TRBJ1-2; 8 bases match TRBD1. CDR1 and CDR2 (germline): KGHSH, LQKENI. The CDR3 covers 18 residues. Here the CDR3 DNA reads TGTGCCAGCTCACCAGAGGACCCAATCGCAGGGGGCCACTATGGCTACAACTTC. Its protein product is CASSPEDPIAGGHYGYNF.

CDR3 nucleotides: TGCAGTGCTAAAATGAGGACGGCGGACGGTTCACCCCTCCACTTT. It is translated as CSAKMRTADGSPLHF. The chain uses TRBV20-1 and TRBJ1-6; the D is unclear. Germline loops: CDR1 DFQATT, CDR2 SNEGSKA (reference sequence). V was trimmed by 4 bases and J by 9 bases, leaving 19 bases between them. The CDR3 loop spans 15 amino acids.

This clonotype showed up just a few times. The DNA for the CDR3 is TGTGCCTGGAGTACTCCGGGCCCACGGACCCGGGAGCTGTTTTTT. This codes for CAWSTPGPRTRELFF. This chain joins TRBV30 and TRBJ2-2; D ambiguous. Germline CDR1 reads GTSNPN; CDR2 reads SVGIG (reference sequence). The CDR3 length is 15 residues. The ends were cut back, 2 bases at V and 9 bases at J, with 19 bases in the middle.

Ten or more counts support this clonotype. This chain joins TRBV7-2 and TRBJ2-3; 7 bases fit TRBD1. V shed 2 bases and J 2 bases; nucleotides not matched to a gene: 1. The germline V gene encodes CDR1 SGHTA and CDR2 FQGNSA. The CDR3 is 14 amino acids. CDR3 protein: CASSLRGPTDTQYF. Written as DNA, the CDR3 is TGTGCCAGCAGCTTAAGGGGGCCCACAGATACGCAGTATTTT.

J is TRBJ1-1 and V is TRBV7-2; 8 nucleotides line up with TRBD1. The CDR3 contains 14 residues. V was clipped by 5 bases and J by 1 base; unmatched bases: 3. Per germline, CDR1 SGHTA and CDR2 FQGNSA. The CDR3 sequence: CASSQTGANTEAFF. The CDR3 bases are TGTGCCAGCAGCCAGACAGGGGCGAACACTGAAGCTTTCTTT.

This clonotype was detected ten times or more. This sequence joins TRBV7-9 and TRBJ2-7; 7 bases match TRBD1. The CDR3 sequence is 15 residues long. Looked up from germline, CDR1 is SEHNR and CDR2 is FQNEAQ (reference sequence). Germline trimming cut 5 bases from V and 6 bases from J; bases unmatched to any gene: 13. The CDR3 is CASSPGTVGGAEQYF. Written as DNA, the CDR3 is TGTGCCAGCAGCCCGGGGACAGTTGGCGGTGCCGAGCAGTACTTC. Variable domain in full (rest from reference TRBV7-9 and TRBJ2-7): DTGVSQNPRHKITKRGQNVTFRCDPISEHNRLYWYRQTLGQGPEFLTYFQNEAQLEKSRLLSDRFSAERPKGSFSTLEIQRTEQGDSAMYLCASSPGTVGGAEQYFGPGTRLTVT.

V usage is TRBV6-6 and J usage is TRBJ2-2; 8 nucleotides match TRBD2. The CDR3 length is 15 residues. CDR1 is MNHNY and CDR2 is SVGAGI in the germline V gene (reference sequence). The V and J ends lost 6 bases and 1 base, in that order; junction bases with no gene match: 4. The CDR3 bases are TGTGCCAGCAGCCGGGGGGGACAGAACACCGGGGAGCTGTTTTTT. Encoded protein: CASSRGGQNTGELFF.

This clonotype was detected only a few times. The DNA of the CDR3 is TGCAGCGTTCCTAGGAAGGGTAATAGAGATACGCAGTATTTT. This translates into CSVPRKGNRDTQYF. The chain recombines TRBV29-1 with TRBJ2-3; D unresolved. Trimming took 5 bases from V and 5 from J, leaving 17 bases between them. Germline V gene lookup returns CDR1 SQVTM and CDR2 ANQGSEA. This CDR3 is built from 14 residues.